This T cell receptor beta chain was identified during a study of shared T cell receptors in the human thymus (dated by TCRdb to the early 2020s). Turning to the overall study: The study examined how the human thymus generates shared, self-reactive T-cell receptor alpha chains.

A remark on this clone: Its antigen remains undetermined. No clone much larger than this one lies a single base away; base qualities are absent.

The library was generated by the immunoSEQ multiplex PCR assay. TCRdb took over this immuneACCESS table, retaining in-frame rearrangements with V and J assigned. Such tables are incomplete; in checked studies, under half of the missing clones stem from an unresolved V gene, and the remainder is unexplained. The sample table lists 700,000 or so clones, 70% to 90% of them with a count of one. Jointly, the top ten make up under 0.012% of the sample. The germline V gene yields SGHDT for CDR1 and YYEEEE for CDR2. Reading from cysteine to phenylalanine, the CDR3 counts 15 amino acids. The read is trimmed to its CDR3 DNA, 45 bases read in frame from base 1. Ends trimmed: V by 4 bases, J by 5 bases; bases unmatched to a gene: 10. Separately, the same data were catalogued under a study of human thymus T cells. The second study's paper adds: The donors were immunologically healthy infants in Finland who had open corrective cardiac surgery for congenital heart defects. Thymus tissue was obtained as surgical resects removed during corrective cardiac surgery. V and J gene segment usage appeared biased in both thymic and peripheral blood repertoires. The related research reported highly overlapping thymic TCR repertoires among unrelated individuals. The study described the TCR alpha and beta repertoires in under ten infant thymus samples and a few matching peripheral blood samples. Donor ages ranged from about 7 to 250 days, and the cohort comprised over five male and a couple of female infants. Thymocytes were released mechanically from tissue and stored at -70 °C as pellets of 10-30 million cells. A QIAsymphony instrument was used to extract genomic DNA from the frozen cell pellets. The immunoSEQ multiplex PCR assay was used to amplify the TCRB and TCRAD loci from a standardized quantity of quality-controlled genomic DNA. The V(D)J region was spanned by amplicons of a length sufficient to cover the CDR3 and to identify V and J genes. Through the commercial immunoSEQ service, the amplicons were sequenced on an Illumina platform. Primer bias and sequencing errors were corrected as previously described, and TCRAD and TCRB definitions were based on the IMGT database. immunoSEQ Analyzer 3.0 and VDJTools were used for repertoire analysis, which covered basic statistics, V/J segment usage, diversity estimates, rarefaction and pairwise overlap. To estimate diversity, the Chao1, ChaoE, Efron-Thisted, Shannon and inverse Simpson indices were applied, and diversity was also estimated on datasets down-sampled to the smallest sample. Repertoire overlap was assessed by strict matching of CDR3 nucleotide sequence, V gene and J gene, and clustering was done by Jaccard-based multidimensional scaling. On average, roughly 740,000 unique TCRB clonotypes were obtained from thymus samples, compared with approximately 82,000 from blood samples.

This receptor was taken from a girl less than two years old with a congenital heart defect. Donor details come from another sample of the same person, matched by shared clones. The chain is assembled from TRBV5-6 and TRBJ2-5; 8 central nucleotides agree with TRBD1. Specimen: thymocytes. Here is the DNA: TGTGCCAGCAGCCGAACTAAGGACAGGGCGGAGACCCAGTACTTC. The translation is CASSRTKDRAETQYF.